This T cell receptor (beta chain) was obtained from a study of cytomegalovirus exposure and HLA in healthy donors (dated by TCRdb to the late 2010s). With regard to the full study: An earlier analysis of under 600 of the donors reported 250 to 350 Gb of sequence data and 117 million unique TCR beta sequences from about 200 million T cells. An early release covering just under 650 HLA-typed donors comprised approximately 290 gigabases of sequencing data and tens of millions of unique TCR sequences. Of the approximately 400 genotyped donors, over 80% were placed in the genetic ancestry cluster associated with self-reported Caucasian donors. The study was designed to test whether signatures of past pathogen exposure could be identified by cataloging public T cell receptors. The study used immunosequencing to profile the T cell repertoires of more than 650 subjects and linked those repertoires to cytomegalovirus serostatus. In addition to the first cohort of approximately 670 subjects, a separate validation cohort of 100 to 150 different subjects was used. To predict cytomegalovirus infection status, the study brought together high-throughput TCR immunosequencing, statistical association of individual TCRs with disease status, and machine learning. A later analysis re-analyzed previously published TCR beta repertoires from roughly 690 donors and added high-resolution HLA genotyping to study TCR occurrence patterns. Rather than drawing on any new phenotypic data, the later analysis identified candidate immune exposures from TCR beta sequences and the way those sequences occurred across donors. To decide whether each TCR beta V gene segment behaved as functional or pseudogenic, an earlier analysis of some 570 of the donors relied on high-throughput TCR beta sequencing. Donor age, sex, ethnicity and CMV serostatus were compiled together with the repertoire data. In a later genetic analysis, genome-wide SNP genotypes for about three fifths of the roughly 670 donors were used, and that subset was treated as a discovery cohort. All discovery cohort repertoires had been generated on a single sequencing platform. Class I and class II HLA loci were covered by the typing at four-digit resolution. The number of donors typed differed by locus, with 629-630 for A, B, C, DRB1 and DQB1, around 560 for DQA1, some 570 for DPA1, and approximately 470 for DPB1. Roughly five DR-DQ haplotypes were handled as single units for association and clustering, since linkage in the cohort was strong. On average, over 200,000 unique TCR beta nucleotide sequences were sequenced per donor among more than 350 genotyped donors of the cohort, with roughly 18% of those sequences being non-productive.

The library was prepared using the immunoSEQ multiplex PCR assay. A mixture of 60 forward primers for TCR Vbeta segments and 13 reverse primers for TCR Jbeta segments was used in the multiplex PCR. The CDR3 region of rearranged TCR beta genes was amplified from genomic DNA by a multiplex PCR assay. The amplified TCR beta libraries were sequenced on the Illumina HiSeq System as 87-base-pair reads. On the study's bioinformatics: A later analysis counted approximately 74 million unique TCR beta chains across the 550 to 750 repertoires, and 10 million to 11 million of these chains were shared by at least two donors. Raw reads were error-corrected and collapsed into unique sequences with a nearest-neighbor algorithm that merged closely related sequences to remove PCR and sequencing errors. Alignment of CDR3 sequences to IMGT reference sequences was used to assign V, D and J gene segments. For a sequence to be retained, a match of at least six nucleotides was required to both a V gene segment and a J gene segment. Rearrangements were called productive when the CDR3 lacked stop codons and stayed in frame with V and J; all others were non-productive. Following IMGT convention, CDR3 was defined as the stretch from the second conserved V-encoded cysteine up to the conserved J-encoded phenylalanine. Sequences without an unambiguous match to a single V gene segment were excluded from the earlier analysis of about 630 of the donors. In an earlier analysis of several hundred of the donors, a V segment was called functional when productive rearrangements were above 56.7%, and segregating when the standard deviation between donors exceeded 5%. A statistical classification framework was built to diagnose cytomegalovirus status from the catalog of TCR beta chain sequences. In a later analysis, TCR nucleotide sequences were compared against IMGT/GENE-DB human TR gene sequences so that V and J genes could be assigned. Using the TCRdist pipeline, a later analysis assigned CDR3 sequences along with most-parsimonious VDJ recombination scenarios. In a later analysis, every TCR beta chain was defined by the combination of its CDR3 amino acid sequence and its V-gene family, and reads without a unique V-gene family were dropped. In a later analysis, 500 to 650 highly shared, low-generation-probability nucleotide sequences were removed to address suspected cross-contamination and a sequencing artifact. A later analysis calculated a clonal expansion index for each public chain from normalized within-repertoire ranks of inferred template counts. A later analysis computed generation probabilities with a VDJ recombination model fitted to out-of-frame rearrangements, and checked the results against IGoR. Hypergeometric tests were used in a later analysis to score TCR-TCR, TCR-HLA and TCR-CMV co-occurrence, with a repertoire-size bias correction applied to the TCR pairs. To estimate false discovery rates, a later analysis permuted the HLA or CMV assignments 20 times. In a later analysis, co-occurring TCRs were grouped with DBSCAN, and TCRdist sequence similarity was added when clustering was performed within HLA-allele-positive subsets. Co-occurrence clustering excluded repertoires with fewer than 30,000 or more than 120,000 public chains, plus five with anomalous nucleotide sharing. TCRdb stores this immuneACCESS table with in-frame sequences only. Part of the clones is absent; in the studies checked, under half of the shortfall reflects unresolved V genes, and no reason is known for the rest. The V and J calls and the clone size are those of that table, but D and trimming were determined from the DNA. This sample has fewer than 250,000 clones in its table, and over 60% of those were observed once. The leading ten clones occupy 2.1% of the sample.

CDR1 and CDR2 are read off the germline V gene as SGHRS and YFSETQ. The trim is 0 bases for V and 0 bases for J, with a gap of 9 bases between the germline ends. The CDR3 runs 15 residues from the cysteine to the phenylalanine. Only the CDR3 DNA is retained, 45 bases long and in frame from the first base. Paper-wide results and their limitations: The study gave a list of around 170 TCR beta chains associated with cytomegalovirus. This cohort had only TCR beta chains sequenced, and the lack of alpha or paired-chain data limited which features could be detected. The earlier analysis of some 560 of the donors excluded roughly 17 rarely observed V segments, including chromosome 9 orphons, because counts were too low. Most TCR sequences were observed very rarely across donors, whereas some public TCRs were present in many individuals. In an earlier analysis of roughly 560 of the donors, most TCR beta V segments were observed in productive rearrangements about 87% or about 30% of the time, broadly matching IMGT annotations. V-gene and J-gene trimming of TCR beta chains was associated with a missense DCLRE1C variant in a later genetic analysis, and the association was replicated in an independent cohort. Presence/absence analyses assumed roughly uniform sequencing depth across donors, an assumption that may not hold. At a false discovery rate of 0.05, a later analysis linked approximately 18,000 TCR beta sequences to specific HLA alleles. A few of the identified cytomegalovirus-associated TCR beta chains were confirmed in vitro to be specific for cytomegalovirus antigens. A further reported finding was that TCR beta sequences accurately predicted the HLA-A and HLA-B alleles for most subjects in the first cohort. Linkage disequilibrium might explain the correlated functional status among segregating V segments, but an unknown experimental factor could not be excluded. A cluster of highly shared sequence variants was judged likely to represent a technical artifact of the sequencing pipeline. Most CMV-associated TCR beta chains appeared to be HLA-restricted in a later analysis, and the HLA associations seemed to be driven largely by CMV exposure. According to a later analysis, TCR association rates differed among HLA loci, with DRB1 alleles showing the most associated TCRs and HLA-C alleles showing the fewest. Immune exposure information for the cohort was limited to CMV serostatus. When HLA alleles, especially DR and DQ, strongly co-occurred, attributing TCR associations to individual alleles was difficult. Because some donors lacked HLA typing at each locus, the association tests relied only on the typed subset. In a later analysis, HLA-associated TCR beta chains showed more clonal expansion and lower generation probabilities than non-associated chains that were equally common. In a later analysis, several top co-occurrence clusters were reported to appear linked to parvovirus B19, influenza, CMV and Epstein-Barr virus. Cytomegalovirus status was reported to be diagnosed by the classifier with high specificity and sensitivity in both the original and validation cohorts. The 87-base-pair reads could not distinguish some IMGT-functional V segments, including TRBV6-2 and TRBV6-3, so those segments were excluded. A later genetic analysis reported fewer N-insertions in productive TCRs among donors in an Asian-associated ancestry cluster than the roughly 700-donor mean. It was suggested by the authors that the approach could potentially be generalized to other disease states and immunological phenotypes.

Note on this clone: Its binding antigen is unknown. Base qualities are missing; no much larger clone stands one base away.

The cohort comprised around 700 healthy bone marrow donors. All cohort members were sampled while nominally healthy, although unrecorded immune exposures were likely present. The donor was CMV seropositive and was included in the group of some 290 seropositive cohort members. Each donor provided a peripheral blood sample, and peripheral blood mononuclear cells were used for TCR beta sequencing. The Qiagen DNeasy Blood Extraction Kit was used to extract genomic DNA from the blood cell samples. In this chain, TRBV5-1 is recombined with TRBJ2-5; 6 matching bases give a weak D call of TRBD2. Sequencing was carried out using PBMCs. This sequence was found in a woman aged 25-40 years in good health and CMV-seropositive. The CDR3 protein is CASSLGLGYQETQYF. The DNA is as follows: TGCGCCAGCAGCTTGGGACTAGGGTACCAAGAGACCCAGTACTTC.